The T cell receptor (beta chain) described here comes from a study of blood T cell repertoires in COVID-19. The overall study: From T cells, B-cell-depleted T cells, or PBMCs came the material, which was cDNA or gDNA.

Researchers sorted participants into cohorts using their self-reported clinical history. Donors in Cohort 3 who had recovered were those with two negative PCRs, healthcare professional clearance, or resolution of their symptoms. Clones were sequenced by immunoSEQ multiplex PCR, and TCRdb holds only the in-frame ones, with some missing. The data contain a few hundred thousand clones, roughly 85% of them singletons. The V gene lost 2 bases and the J gene lost 0 bases, with 11 bases spanning the gap. The CDR3 totals 16 residues. Germline lookup yields CDR1 MNHEY and CDR2 SMNVEV (reference sequence). The sequencing input was PBMCs or T cells enriched from blood (not recorded which). The V and J genes are TRBV27 and TRBJ2-1; no clear D gene. The source is a woman between 50 and 59 years old who had recovered from COVID-19. The CDR3 region has the DNA TGTGCCAGCAGTTTAAGTGGGCCGAGCTCCTACAATGAGCAGTTCTTC. It specifies CASSLSGPSSYNEQFF.